The 9 T cell receptor beta chains in this list originate from one sample, sequenced in a study of T cell responses to AZD1222 COVID-19 vaccine (dated by TCRdb to the early 2020s). Per the publication, the time point label means: baseline before first vaccination. The library came from the immunoSEQ multiplex PCR assay. Held by TCRdb, this immuneACCESS table contains in-frame sequences only and omits some clones. Under half of the omission traces to an unresolved V gene where checked; the cause of the rest is unknown. This sample is represented by around 130,000 clones; around nine tenths of them were singletons. The top ten hold about 2.7% of the sample. Sequenced here: peripheral blood, sampled on day 0 of AZD1222 vaccination. These receptors were collected from an adult in good health.

As DNA, the CDR3 is TGTGCCACCAGCAGAGGCCAGGGGAACGCAGATACGCAGTATTTT. It translates to CATSRGQGNADTQYF. The chain recombines TRBV15 with TRBJ2-3; maybe TRBD1 (6 bases). V was trimmed by 1 base and J by 4 bases, leaving 12 bases between them. Per the germline V gene, CDR1 is LNHNV and CDR2 is YYDKDF (reference sequence). CDR3 length: 15 residues.

The rearrangement joins TRBV30 to TRBJ1-1, with D tentatively TRBD1 (5 bases). Germline V gene data show CDR1 as GTSNPN and CDR2 as SVGIG (reference sequence). With 3 bases removed from V and 2 bases from J, the gap between germline ends came to 7 bases. The CDR3 is 12 amino acids. The CDR3 DNA follows: TGTGCCTGGAGCGGGGGAAACACTGAAGCTTTCTTT. It is translated as CAWSGGNTEAFF.

CDR3 sequence (DNA): TGTGCTAGTGGCCCCCGGGGAGACTACGAGCAGTACTTC. Translating it yields CASGPRGDYEQYF. This chain joins TRBV12-5 and TRBJ2-7, with D possibly TRBD2 on 5 matching bases. Germline V CDR1 and CDR2: LGHNT, FRNRAP. V gave up 6 bases and J gave up 3 bases, with 12 bases separating them. This CDR3 has 13 residues.

This chain joins TRBV27 and TRBJ1-1; TRBD1 is a possible D gene (5 bases). Germline CDR1 reads MNHEY; CDR2 reads SMNVEV (reference sequence). CDR3 length: 14 amino acids. Trimming shortened V by 1 base and J by 1 base, and 7 bases separated the two germline ends. CDR3 sequence (DNA): TGTGCCAGCAGTTTATTTGGGACGAACACTGAAGCTTTCTTT. It specifies CASSLFGTNTEAFF.

V usage is TRBV7-2 and J usage is TRBJ1-2; D possibly corresponds to TRBD1 (5 bases). The germline gives CDR1 SGHTA, CDR2 FQGNSA. The CDR3 contains 13 residues. V was shortened by 4 bases and J by 8 bases, with 14 bases between the two germline ends. The CDR3 DNA reads as TGTGCCAGCAGCTCTATTGGGGGACGGGGCTACACCTTC. Protein sequence: CASSSIGGRGYTF.

The chain combines TRBV24-1 with TRBJ2-2; no firm D call. Looked up from germline, CDR1 is KGHDR and CDR2 is SFDVKD. The V end was cut by 4 bases, the J end by 6 bases, with 11 bases between. This CDR3 is built from 14 residues. The CDR3 region has the DNA TGTGCCACCAGTGACCCTATGGGTCCCGGGGAGCTGTTTTTT. Protein product: CATSDPMGPGELFF.

The V call is TRBV7-9, the J call TRBJ1-1; 9 bases map to TRBD1. The CDR3 length is 15 residues. V trimming: 6 bases; J trimming: 2 bases; junction bases outside the gene matches: 7. Germline CDR1 reads SEHNR; CDR2 reads FQNEAQ (reference sequence). DNA for the CDR3: TGTGCCAGCAGACGACCGGGACAGGGAAACACTGAAGCTTTCTTT. Translation gives CASRRPGQGNTEAFF.

This chain uses TRBV3-1 (or the pseudogene TRBV3-2) with TRBJ1-1; no definite D call. Germline CDR1 and CDR2: LGHDT and YNNKEL (reference sequence). V was cut by 4 bases and J by 0 bases, with 12 bases left in between. The CDR3 is 15 residues long. Written as DNA, the CDR3 is TGTGCCAGCAGCCGCCGAACCTCCATGAACACTGAAGCTTTCTTT. It yields the protein CASSRRTSMNTEAFF.

V gene TRBV5-5 combines with J gene TRBJ1-5; D is uncertain. With 0 bases removed from V and 7 bases from J, the gap between germline ends came to 14 bases. Germline V gene data show CDR1 as SGHKS and CDR2 as YYEKEE (reference sequence). This CDR3 spans 15 amino acids. DNA of the CDR3: TGTGCCAGCAGCTTGGGTCCGGGGTTGGGGCAGCCCCAGCATTTT. Its translation is CASSLGPGLGQPQHF.